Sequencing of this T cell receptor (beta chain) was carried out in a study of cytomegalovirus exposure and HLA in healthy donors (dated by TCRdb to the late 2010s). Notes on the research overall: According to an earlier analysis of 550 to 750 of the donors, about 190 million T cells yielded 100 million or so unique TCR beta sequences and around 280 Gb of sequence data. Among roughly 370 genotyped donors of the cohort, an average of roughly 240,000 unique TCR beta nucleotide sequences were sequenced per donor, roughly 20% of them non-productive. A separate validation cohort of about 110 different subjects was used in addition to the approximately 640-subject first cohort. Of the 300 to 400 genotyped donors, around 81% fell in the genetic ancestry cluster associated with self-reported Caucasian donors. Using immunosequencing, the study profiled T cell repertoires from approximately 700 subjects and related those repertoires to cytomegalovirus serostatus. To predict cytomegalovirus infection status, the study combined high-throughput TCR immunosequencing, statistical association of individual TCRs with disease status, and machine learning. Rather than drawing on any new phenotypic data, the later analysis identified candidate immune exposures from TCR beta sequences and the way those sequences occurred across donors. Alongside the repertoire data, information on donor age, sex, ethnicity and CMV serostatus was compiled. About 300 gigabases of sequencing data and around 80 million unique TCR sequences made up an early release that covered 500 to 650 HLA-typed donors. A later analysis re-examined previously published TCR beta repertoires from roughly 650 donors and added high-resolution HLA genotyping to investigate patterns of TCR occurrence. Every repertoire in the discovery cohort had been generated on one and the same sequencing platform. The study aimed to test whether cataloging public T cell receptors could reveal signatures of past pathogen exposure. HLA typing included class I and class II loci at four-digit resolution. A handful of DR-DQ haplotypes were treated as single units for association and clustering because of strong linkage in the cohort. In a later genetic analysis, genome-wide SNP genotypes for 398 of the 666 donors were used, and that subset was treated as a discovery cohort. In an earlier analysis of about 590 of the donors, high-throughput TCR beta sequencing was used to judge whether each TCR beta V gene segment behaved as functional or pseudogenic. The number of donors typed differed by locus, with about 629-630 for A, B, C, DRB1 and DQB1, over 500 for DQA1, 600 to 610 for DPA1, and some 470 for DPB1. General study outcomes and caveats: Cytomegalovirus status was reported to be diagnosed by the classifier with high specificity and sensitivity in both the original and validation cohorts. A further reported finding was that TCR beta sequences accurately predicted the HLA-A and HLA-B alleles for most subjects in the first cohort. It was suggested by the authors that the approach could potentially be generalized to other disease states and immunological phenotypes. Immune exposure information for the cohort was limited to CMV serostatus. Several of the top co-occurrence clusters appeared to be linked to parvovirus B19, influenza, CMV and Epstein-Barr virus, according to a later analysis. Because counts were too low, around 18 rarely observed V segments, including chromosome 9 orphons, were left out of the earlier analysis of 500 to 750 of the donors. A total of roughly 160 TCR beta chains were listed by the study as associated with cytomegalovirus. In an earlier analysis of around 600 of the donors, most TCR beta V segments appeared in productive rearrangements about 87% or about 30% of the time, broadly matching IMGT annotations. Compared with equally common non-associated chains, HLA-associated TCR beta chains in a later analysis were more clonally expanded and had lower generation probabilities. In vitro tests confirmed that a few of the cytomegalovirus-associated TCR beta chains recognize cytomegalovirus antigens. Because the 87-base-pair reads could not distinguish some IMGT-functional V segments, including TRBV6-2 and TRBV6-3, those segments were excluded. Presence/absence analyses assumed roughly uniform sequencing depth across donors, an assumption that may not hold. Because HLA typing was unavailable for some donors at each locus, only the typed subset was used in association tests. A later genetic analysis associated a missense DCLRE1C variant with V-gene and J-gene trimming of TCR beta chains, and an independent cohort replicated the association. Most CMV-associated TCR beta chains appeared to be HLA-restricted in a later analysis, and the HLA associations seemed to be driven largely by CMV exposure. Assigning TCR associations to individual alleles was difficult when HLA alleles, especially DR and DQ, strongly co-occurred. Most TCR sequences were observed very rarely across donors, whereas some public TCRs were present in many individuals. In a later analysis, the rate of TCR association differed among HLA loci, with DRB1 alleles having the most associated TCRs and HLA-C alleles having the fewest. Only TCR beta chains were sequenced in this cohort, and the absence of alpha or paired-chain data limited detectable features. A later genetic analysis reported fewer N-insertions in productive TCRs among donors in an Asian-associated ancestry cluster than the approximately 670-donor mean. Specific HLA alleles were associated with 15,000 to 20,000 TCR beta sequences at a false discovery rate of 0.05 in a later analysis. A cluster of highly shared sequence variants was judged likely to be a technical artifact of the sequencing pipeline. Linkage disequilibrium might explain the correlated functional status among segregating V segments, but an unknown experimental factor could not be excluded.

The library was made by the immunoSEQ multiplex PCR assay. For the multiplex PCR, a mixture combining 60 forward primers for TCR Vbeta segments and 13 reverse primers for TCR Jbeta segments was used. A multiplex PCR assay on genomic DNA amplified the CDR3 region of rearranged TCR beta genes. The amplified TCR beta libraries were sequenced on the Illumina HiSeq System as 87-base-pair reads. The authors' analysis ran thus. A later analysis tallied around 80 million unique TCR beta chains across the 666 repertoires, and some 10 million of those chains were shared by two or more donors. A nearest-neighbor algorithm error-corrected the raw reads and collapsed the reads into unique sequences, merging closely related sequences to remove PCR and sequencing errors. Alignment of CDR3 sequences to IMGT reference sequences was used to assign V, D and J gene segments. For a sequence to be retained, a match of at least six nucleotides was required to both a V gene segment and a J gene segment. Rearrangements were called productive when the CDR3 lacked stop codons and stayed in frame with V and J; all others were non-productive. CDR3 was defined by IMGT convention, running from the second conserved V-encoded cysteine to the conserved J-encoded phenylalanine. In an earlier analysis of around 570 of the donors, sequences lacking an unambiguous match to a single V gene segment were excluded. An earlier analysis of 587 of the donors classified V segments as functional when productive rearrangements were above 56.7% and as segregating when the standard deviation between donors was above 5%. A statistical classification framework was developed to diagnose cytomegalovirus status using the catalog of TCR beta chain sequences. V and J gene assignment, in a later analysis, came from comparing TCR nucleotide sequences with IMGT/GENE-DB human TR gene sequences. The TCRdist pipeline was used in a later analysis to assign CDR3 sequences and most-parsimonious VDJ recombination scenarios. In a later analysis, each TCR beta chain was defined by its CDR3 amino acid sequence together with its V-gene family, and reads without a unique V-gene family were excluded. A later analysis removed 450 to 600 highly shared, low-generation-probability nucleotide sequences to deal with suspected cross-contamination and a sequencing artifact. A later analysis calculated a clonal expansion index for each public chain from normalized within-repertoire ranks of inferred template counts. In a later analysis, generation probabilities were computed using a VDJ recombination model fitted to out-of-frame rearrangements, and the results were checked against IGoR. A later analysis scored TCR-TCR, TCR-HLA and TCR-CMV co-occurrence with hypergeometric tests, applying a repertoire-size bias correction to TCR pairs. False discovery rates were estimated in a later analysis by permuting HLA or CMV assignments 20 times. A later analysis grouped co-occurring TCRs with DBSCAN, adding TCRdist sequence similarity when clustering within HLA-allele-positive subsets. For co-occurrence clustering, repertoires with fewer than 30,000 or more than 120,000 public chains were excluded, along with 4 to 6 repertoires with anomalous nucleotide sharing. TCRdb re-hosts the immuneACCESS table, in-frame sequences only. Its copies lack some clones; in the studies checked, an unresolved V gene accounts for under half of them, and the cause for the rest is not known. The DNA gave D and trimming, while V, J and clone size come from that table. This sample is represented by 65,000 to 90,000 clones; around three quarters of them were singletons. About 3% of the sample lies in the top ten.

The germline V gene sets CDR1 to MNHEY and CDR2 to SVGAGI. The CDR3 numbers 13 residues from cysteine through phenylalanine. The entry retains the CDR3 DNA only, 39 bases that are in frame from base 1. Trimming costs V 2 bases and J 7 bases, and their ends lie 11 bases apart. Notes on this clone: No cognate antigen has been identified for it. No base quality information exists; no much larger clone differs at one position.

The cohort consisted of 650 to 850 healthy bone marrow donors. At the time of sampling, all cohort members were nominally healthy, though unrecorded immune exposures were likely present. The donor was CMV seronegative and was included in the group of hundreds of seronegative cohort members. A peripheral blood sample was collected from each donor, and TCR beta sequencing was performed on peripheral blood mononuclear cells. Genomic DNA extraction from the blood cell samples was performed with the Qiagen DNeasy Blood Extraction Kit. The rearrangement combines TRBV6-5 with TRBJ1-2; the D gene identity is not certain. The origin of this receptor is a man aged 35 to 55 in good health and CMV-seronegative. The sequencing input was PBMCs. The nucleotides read TGTGCCAGCAGTTACGTTCTGGAGGGTGGCTACACCTTC. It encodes CASSYVLEGGYTF.